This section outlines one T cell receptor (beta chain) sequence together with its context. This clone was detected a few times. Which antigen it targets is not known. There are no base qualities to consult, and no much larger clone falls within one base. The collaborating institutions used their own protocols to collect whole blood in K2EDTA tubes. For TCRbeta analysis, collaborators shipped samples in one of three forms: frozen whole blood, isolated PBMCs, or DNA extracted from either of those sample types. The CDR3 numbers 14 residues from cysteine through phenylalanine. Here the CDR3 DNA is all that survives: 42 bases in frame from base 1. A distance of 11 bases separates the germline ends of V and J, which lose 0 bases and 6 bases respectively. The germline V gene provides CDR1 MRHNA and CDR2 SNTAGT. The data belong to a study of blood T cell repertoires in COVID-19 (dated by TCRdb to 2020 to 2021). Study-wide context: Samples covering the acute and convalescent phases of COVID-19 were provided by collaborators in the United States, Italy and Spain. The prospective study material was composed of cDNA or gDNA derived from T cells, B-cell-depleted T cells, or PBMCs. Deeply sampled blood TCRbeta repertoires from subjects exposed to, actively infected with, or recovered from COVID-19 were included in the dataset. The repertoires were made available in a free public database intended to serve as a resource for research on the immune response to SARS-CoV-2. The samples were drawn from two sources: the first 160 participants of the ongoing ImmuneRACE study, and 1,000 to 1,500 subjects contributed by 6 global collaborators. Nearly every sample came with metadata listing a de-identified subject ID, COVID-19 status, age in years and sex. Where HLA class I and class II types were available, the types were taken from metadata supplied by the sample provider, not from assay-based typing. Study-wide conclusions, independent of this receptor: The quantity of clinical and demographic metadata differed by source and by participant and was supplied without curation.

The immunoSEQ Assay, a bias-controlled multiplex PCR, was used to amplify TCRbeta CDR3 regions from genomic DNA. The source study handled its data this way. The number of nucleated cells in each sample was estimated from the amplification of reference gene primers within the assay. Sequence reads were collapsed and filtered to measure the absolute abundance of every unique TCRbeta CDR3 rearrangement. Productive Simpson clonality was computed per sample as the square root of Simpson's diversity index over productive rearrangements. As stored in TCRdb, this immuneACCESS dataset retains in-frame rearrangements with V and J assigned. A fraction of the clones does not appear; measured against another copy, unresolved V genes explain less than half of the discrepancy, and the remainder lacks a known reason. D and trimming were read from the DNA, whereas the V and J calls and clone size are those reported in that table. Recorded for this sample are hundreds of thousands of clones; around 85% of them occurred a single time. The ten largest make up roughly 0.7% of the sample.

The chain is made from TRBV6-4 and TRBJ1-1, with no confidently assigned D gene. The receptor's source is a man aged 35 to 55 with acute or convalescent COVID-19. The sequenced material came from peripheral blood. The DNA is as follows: TGTGCCAGCAGTGACTCGATAAACGCGGCTGAAGCTTTCTTT. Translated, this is CASSDSINAAEAFF.